What follows is one T cell receptor (beta chain) and its context. This entry belongs to a study of patients and donors after allogeneic stem cell transplantation. The CDR3 is 16 residues long. V trimming: 5 bases; J trimming: 4 bases; junction bases outside the gene matches: 11. The V gene's germline CDR1 is SEHNR and CDR2 FQNEAQ (reference sequence). TCRdb reanalysed the RT-PCR reads using MiXCR and keeps one entry per CDR3 protein. The table has hundreds of thousands of distinct CDR3 sequences, 16% seen once. This clonotype originated in a human donor who was either an allogeneic HSCT recipient or a stem cell or donor lymphocyte infusion donor (not recorded which). It is not recorded whose cells these are; they may come from a transplant donor. J is TRBJ1-1 and V is TRBV7-9; 9 bases map to TRBD1. Material: blood, either unsorted or a sorted T cell fraction (not recorded which). The CDR3 DNA reads TGTGCCAGCAGCACTACCCAACAGGGGGCGCCCACTGAAGCTTTCTTT. This sequence encodes CASSTTQQGAPTEAFF.